The entry below gives a single TCR beta chain sequence along with its context. Its antigen is unidentified. It may be a read error: a sequence one base away is much more abundant. CDR3 size: 11 residues. Per the germline V gene, CDR1 is SGHKS and CDR2 is YYEKEE (reference sequence). The data stem from a study of breast tumors, draining lymph nodes, adjacent tissues. Study-level points and caveats: Compared with lymph nodes, tumors were less diverse; compared with nontumor tissue, more. Data only fit, rather than demonstrated, lymph node origin of most tumor T cells. Compared with basal-like, luminal-like tumors shared significantly more repertoire with nontumor tissue.

TCRdb called the multiplex PCR reads again in MiXCR, with one record for every CDR3 protein. This sample yields 150,000 to 250,000 distinct CDR3 sequences, of which approximately 31% are seen a single time; approximately 4.5% belongs to the top ten. Samples came from axillary lymph nodes draining the breast cancer. The rearrangement links TRBV5-5 to TRBJ2-7; no definite D call. Sequencing was carried out using axillary lymph node tissue. The TCR comes from a female donor with breast cancer. Some clones in this sample may be carry-over from other donors' samples. The CDR3 protein is CASSDYYAQYF. In DNA form, the CDR3 reads TGTGCCAGCAGCGATTACTACGCGCAGTACTTC.